This T cell receptor beta chain was captured by sequencing in a study of blood T cells in healthy people across ages. On the study more broadly: T cells yielded about one barcoded beta molecule per two cells through template switching.

Study observations and caveats: Roughly linear declines in TCR beta diversity per million T cells occurred with age. It was held that diversity estimates obtained from one million T cells represented underestimates.

A J-beta primer mix and a sample-barcoded 5' primer were used in a second PCR of roughly 7 to 12 cycles. One entry per CDR3 protein results from TCRdb running MiXCR on the 5' RACE reads. The table has 1 million or so distinct CDR3 sequences, around 45% seen once. The amount of total RNA extracted per sample was at least 5.5 micrograms. CDR1 DFQATT and CDR2 SNEGSKA come from the germline V gene (reference sequence). This CDR3 has 14 amino acids. V was clipped by 6 bases and J by 2 bases, with 14 bases between them. About this clonotype itself: The antigen is unknown.

The specimen was blood. The clonotype comes from a woman in her sixties or seventies in good health. The rearrangement joins TRBV20-1 to TRBJ2-1; no clear D. CDR3 nucleotides: TGCAGTGCCCCCGTGAGTGGGGCCTACAATGAGCAGTTCTTC. It translates to CSAPVSGAYNEQFF.